These T cell receptor beta chains were read from a single sample in a study of CD8 T cells in Susac syndrome. TCRdb re-derived calls from the immunoSEQ multiplex PCR reads in MiXCR, one entry per CDR3 protein. The table shows around 140,000 distinct CDR3 sequences, with about 95% occurring only once. The sequenced sample consisted of CD4+ T cells from PBMCs. These receptors originate from a human donor with multiple sclerosis. Both conserved end residues are part of each CDR3. Fields, in order: V gene, D gene, clone size, J gene, CDR3 DNA, CDR3 protein. A D gene is named only where the DNA matches it firmly. Clone size is given for some rows only: seen once, a few or many times, or a class if the clone is expanded.

TRBV19	.	.	TRBJ2-2	TGTGCCAGCCAAACAGGGAGGTCCACCGGGGAGCTGTTTTTT	CASQTGRSTGELFF
TRBV13	.	.	TRBJ2-7	TGTGCCAGCAGCTTCGAAGGACGGAGGAAATACGAGCAGTACTTC	CASSFEGRRKYEQYF
TRBV5-1	.	.	TRBJ2-1	TGCGCCAGCAGCTTGGCATTGGGGCAGGGTGGCAATGAGCAGTTCTTC	CASSLALGQGGNEQFF
TRBV2	TRBD1	once	TRBJ2-3	TGTGCCAGCAGTCCCTGGACAGGGGTTACGGCAGATACGCAGTATTTT	CASSPWTGVTADTQYF
TRBV29-1	.	.	TRBJ2-5	TGCAGCGTTGTCCCACCCCTAGCGCAGTACCAAGAGACCCAGTACTTC	CSVVPPLAQYQETQYF
TRBV7-2	.	.	TRBJ1-2	TGTGCCAGCAGCATTGTTCCCCAGGGGATGGGATACACCTTC	CASSIVPQGMGYTF
TRBV29-1	.	.	TRBJ1-2	TGCAGCGGCCTGACAGGCCTCTATGGCTACACCTTC	CSGLTGLYGYTF
TRBV29-1	TRBD1	.	TRBJ2-1	TGCAGCGTCCCGGGACAGGGGGCTTTGGATGAGCAGTTCTTC	CSVPGQGALDEQFF
TRBV4-1	.	few	TRBJ2-3	TGCGCCAGCAGCCAATTGGGCACAGATACGCAGTATTTT	CASSQLGTDTQYF
TRBV7-9	TRBD2	.	TRBJ2-1	TGTGCCAGCAGCTTAAAGGCTAGCGGGAGTGGTGGCAATGAGCAGTTCTTC	CASSLKASGSGGNEQFF
TRBV20-1	.	.	TRBJ2-5	TGCAGTGCTAGTAACGCGGGCAGGGGCTACCAAGAGACCCAGTACTTC	CSASNAGRGYQETQYF
TRBV20-1	TRBD1	.	TRBJ2-1	TGCAGTGCTAACAGGGGGTCCTACAATGAGCAGTTCTTC	CSANRGSYNEQFF
TRBV18	.	.	TRBJ1-2	TGTGCCAGCTCACCTCGCAGGCAAAGCGGCTACACCTTC	CASSPRRQSGYTF
TRBV4-3	.	.	TRBJ1-6	TGCGCCAGCAGCCAATGGGACGGAAATTCACCCCTCCACTTT	CASSQWDGNSPLHF
TRBV3-1	.	.	TRBJ2-3	TGTGCCAGCAGCCAAGTAGGATTGGGCACAGATACGCAGTATTTT	CASSQVGLGTDTQYF
TRBV6-2/TRBV6-3	.	.	TRBJ2-7	TGTGCCAGCAGTTACGGTTCGGCCAGCTCCTACGAGCAGTACTTC	CASSYGSASSYEQYF
TRBV29-1	TRBD1	.	TRBJ1-1	TGCAGCGTTTCCCGGACAGGCGAGGGTGAAGCTTTCTTT	CSVSRTGEGEAFF
TRBV7-2	TRBD2	.	TRBJ2-7	TGTGCCAGCAGCCTCGGGACTAGTAGCGAGCAGTACTTC	CASSLGTSSEQYF
TRBV29-1	.	.	TRBJ2-3	TGCAGCGTTGAGCCTATCACAGATACGCAGTATTTT	CSVEPITDTQYF
TRBV7-2	.	.	TRBJ1-2	TGTGCCAGCAGCCCAGTCGGCAGTAGCTATGGCTACACCTTC	CASSPVGSSYGYTF
TRBV12-3/TRBV12-4	.	.	TRBJ1-5	TGTGCCAGCAGTCCCAGACAGACCAATCAGCCCCAGCATTTT	CASSPRQTNQPQHF
TRBV12-3/TRBV12-4	TRBD2	.	TRBJ2-7	TGTGCCAGCAGTCCGACTAGCGGGAGGCCAAGGGAGCAGTACTTC	CASSPTSGRPREQYF
TRBV24-1	TRBD1	.	TRBJ1-2	TGTGCCACCAGTGCTGGACAGGTCAGTCATGGCTACACCTTC	CATSAGQVSHGYTF
TRBV30	.	.	TRBJ1-5	TGTGCCTGGAGTGTATGGAGTAGCGTCAATCAGCCCCAGCATTTT	CAWSVWSSVNQPQHF
TRBV28	.	.	TRBJ2-6	TGTGCCAGCCATAAAGCCTCTGGGGCCAACGTCCTGACTTTC	CASHKASGANVLTF
TRBV30	TRBD2	.	TRBJ2-3	TGTGCCTGGAGAGCCCCGGGACTAGCGGGGAGATCAGATACGCAGTATTTT	CAWRAPGLAGRSDTQYF
TRBV19	TRBD1	.	TRBJ1-6	TGTGCCAGCACCCCCGACAGGGGAACTTCACCCCTCCACTTT	CASTPDRGTSPLHF
TRBV12-3/TRBV12-4	TRBD1	.	TRBJ2-5	TGTGCCAGCAGTTTAGCGACAGGGGCAGAGACCCAGTACTTC	CASSLATGAETQYF
TRBV24-1	.	.	TRBJ2-7	TGTGCCACCAGTGATTCCTCGGCGAACTACGAGCAGTACTTC	CATSDSSANYEQYF
TRBV18	.	.	TRBJ2-7	TGTGCCAGCTCACCAAAGGCAGGAGAAGGGGAGCAGTACTTC	CASSPKAGEGEQYF
TRBV12-3/TRBV12-4	.	once	TRBJ2-3	TGTGCCAGCAGCTTTAGGCGGATGGGAGGCAATACGCAGTATTTT	CASSFRRMGGNTQYF
TRBV19	.	.	TRBJ1-5	TGTGCCAGTAAGGTCCCGGGGGATCAGCCCCAGCATTTT	CASKVPGDQPQHF
TRBV30	.	.	TRBJ2-7	TGTGCCTGGAGTGTATCCCAGGGACACCTCTCCTACGAGCAGTACTTC	CAWSVSQGHLSYEQYF
TRBV9	TRBD1	.	TRBJ1-4	TGTGCCAGCAGCTCCGGGACAGCTAATGAAAAACTGTTTTTT	CASSSGTANEKLFF
TRBV28	.	.	TRBJ2-5	TGTGCCAGTATGGGGGCAATAGAGACCCAGTACTTC	CASMGAIETQYF
TRBV4-3	.	.	TRBJ2-7	TGCGCCAGCAGCCAACAGTTTTCCTACGAGCAGTACTTC	CASSQQFSYEQYF
TRBV29-1	.	.	TRBJ1-3	TGCAGCGTTTCCCGGGAAACTGGAAACACCATATATTTT	CSVSRETGNTIYF
TRBV24-1	TRBD1	.	TRBJ2-7	TGTGCCACCAGTGCCGGGGACAGTTTGGACGAGCAGTACTTC	CATSAGDSLDEQYF
TRBV10-3	.	.	TRBJ1-2	TGTGCCATCAGTGAGAACGGTGGCTACACCTTC	CAISENGGYTF
TRBV6-5	.	once	TRBJ1-3	TGTGCCAGCAGTTCAGGCGGGGGAAAAGGTGGAAACACCATATATTTT	CASSSGGGKGGNTIYF
TRBV7-9	.	.	TRBJ2-7	TGTGCCAGCAGCTGGCCGCGGGACACCCCCTCGGGAGAGCAGTACTTC	CASSWPRDTPSGEQYF